This T cell receptor beta chain derives from a study of CD8+ T cells in alopecia areata. Whole-study context: Each of the treated patients was given oral tofacitinib, 5 to 10 mg twice daily, for moderate-to-severe alopecia areata. Study conclusions and caveats: Mice showed clearer TCR sharing than patients did, a gap that was possibly HLA-related.

TCR sequencing used cDNA made by reverse transcription of extracted RNA. Profiled with immunoSEQ multiplex PCR; TCRdb holds only in-frame clones, not every one. The top ten clones hold around 1% of a sample with 130,000 to 150,000 clones, 40% to 55% of them seen once. The germline CDR1 and CDR2 sequences are MGHRA and YSYEKL. The CDR3 is 14 amino acids. V gave up 3 bases and J gave up 2 bases, with 10 bases separating them. With regard to this clone: Antigen unknown.

The clonotype comes from a human donor with alopecia areata. Sequenced here: CD4+ T cells sorted from blood, sampled at week 0. The rearrangement joins TRBV4-1 to TRBJ1-2; D is unresolved. CDR3 region: CASSQSPINYGYTF. CDR3 bases: TGCGCCAGCAGCCAGTCCCCGATCAACTATGGCTACACCTTC.